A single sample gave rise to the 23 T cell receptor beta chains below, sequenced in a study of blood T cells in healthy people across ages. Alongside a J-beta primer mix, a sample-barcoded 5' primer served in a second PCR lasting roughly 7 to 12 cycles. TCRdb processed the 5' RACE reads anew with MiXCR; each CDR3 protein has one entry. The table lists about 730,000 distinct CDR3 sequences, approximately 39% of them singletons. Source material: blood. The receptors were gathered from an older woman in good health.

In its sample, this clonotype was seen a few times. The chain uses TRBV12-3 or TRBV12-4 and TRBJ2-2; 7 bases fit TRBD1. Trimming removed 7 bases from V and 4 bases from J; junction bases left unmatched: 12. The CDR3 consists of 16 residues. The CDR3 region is CASKLTGISFTGELFF. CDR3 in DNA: TGTGCCAGCAAGCTGACAGGGATAAGTTTCACCGGGGAGCTGTTTTTT.

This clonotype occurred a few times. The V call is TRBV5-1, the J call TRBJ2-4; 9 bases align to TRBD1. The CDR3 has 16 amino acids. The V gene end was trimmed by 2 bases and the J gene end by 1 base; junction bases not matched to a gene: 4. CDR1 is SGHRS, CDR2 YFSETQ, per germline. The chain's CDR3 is CASSLQGAEAKNIQYF. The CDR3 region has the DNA TGCGCCAGCAGCTTACAGGGGGCTGAGGCCAAAAACATTCAGTACTTC.

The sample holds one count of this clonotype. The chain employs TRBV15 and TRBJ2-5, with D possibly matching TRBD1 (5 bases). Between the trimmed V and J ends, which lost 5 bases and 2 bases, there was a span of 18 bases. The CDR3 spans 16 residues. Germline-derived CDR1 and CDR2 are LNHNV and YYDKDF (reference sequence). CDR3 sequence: CATSRPMRTFQETQYF. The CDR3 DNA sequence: TGTGCCACCAGCCGTCCAATGAGGACATTTCAAGAGACCCAGTACTTC.

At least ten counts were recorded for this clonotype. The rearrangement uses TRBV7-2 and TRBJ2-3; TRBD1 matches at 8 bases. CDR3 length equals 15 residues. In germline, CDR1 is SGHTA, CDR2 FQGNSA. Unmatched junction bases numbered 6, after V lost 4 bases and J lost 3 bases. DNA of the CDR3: TGTGCCAGCAGCTCGAGACAGGGGATAACAGATACGCAGTATTTT. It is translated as CASSSRQGITDTQYF.

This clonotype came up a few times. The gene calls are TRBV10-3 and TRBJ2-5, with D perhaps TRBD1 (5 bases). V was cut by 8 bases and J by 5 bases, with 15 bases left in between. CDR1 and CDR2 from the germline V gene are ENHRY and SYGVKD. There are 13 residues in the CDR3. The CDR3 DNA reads TGTGCCATCTCTAGGGGCCCAGGGGAGACCCAGTACTTC. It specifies CAISRGPGETQYF.

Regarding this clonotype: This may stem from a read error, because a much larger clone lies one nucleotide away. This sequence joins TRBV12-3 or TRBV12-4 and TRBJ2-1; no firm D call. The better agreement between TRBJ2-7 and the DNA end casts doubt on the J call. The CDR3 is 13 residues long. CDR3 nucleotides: TGTGCCAGCAGTTTGGATAGACACAATGAGCAGTACTTC. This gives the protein CASSLDRHNEQYF.

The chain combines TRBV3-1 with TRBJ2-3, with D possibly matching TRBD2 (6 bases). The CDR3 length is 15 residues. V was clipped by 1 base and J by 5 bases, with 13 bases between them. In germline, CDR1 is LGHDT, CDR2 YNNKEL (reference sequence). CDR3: CASSQGGTSGDTQYF. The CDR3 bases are TGTGCCAGCAGCCAAGGTGGGACTTCGGGAGATACGCAGTATTTT.

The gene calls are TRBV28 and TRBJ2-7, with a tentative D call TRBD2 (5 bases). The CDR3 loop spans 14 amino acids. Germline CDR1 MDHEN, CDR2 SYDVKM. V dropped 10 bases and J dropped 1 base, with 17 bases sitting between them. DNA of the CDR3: TGTGCCACCCTGCGCGAGGGTCTTTCCTACGAGCAGTACTTC. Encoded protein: CATLREGLSYEQYF.

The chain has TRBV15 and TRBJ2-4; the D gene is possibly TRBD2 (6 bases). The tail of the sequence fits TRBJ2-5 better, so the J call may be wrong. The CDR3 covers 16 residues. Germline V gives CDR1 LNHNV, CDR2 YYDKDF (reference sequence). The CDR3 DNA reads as TGTGCCACCAGCAGAGGAGATTCGGAGGGTCAAGAGACCCAGTACTTC. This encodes CATSRGDSEGQETQYF.

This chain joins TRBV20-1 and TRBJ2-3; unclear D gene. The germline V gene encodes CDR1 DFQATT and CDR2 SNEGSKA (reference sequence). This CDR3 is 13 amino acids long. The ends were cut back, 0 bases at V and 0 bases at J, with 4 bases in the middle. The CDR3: CSAREFSTDTQYF. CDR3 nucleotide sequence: TGCAGTGCTAGAGAGTTTAGCACAGATACGCAGTATTTT.

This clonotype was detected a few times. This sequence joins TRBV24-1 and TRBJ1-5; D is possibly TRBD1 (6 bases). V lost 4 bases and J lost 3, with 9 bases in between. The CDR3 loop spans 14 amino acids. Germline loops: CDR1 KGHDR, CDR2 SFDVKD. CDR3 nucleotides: TGTGCCACCAGTGACACAGGGTCCAATCAGCCCCAGCATTTT. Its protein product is CATSDTGSNQPQHF.

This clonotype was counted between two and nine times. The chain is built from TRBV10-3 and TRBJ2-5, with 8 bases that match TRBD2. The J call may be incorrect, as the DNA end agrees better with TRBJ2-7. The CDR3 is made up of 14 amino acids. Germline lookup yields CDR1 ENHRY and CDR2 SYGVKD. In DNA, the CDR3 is TGTGCCATCAGCCCCGGGACTAGTATCGACGAGCAGTACTTC. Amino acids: CAISPGTSIDEQYF.

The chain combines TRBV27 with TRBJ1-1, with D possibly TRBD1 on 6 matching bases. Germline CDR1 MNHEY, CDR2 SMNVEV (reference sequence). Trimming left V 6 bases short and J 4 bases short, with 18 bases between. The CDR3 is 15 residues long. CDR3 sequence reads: CASSHGGQVATEAFF. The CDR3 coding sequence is TGTGCCAGCAGCCATGGGGGCCAGGTCGCCACTGAAGCTTTCTTT.

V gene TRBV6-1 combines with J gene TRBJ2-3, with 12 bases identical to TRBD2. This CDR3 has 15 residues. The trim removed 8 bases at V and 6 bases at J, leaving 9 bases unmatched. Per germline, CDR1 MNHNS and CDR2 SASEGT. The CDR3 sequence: CASALAGGPGDTQYF. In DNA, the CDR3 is TGTGCCAGCGCGCTAGCGGGAGGGCCGGGTGATACGCAGTATTTT.

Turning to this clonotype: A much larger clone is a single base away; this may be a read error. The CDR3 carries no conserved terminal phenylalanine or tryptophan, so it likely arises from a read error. The CDR3 reads CASSYEVYGYTS. Written as DNA, the CDR3 is TGTGCCAGCAGTTACGAAGTGTATGGCTACACCTCC. The chain has TRBV6-2 or TRBV6-3 and TRBJ1-2; D unresolved. The length of the CDR3 is 12 residues. Per germline, CDR1 MNHEY and CDR2 SVGEGT. Between the trimmed V and J ends, which lost 2 bases and 5 bases, there was a span of 6 bases.

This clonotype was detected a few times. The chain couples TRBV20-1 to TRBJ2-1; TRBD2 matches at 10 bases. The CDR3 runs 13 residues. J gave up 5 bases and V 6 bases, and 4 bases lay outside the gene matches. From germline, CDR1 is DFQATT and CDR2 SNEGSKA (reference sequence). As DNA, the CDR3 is TGCAGTGCGGCGGGACTAGCGAACAATGAGCAGTTCTTC. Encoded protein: CSAAGLANNEQFF.

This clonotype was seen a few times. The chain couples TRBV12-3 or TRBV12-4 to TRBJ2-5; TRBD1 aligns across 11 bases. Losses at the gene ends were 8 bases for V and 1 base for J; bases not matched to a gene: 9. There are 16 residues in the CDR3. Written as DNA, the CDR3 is TGTGCCAGCTCACCCCCCGGGACAGGGGGCCAAGAGACCCAGTACTTC. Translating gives CASSPPGTGGQETQYF.

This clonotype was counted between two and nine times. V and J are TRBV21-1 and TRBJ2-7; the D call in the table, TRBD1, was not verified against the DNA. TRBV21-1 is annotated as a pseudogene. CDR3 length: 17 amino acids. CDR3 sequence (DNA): TGTGCCAGCAGCAAAGTGAATCCGAGGGACAGCTCCTACGAGCAGTACTTC. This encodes CASSKVNPRDSSYEQYF.

The CDR3 coding sequence is TGTGCCAGCAGCTCATCCGGGACATTCGATCAGCCCCAGCATTTT. Residues: CASSSSGTFDQPQHF. The V call is TRBV13, the J call TRBJ1-5, with D possibly matching TRBD1 (6 bases). Looked up from germline, CDR1 is PRHDT and CDR2 is FYEKMQ (reference sequence). This CDR3 spans 15 amino acids. The V gene lost 4 bases and the J gene lost 5 bases, with 15 bases spanning the gap.

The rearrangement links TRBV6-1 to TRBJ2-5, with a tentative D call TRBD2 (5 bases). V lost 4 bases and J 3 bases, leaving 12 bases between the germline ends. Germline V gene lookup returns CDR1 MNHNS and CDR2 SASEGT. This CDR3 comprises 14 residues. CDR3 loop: CASSVHGMEETQYF. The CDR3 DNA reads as TGTGCCAGCAGTGTACACGGGATGGAAGAGACCCAGTACTTC.

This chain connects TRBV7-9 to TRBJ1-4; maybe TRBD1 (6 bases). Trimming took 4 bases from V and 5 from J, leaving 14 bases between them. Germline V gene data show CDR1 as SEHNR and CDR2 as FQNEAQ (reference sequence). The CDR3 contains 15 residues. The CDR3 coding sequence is TGTGCCAGCAGCTCCACAGGGCTAAAGAATGAAAAACTGTTTTTT. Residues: CASSSTGLKNEKLFF.

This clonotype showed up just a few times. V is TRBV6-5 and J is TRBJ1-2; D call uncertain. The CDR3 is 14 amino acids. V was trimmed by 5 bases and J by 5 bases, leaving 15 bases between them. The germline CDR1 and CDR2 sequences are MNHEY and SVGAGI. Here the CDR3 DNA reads TGTGCCAGCAGTCCGGACGGCCCTGGGTATGGCTACACCTTC. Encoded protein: CASSPDGPGYGYTF.

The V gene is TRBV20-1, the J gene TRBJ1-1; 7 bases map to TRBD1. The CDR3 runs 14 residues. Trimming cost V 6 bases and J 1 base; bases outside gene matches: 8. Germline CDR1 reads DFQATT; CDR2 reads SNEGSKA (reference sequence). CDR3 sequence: CSAGGQTTNTEAFF. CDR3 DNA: TGCAGTGCGGGGGGACAGACTACGAACACTGAAGCTTTCTTT.